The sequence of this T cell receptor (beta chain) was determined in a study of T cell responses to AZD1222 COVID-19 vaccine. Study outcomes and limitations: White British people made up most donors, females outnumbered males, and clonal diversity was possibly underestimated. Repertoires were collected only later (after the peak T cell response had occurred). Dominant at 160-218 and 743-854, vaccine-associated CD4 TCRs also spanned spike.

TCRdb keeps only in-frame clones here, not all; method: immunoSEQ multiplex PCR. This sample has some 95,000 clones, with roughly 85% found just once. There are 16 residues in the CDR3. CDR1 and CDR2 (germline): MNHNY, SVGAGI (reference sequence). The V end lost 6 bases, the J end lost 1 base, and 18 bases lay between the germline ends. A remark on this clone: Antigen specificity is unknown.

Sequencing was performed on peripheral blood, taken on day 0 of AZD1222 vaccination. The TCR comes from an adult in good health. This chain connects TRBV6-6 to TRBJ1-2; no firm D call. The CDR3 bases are TGTGCCAGCAGCCGAAACCCCTTGGGAATTAACTATGGCTACACCTTC. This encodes CASSRNPLGINYGYTF.